The clone carrying this T cell receptor beta chain was counted ten times or more. The antigen remains unidentified. The data stem from a study of CD8 T cells in ankylosing spondylitis. Study conclusions and caveats: The study identified a TCR beta motif of several highly homologous variants that appeared characteristic of ankylosing spondylitis blood. Disease-linked clones, CD8+, were relatively rare in peripheral blood. Some of these motif variants have turned up before, in reports on reactive arthritis synovial fluid and blood. Clones tied to disease were said to be significantly enriched in matched ankylosing spondylitis synovial fluid.

Making use of molecular barcodes, quantitative 5'-RACE generated TCR beta libraries. TCRdb reanalysed the 5' RACE reads using MiXCR and keeps one entry per CDR3 protein. This repertoire shows some 220,000 distinct CDR3 sequences, about 6.7% found once; its top ten account for 14%. The germline CDR1 and CDR2 sequences are PRHDT and FYEKMQ (reference sequence). This CDR3 is 17 amino acids long. With V trimmed by 0 bases and J by 4 bases, 11 bases remained unmatched. Sequences were obtained from blood, either unsorted or a sorted T cell fraction (not recorded which). The chain uses TRBV13 and TRBJ2-5, with 7 bases matching TRBD2. The sequence derives from a male donor with ankylosing spondylitis. CDR3 DNA: TGTGCCAGCAGCTTAGGCGAAGGAGACGGGAGGTTAGAGACCCAGTACTTC. It translates to CASSLGEGDGRLETQYF.